What follows are 25 T cell receptor beta chains derived from one specimen sequenced in a study of CD8+CD57+ T cells in acquired aplastic anemia. Patients sequenced had flow cytometry evidence of CD8+CD57+ cell expansion. The study profiled TCR beta VDJ and CDR3 using genomic DNA as template. TCRdb fed the reads into MiXCR, producing one record per CDR3 protein. In the table there are 190,000 or so distinct CDR3 sequences, under 50% of which are singletons. The sequenced sample consisted of sorted CD4+, CD8+, or CD8+CD57+ T cells (not recorded which) from PBMCs. Receptor source: a human donor with aplastic anemia.

The chain joins TRBV10-2 to TRBJ2-7; D is ambiguous. Trimming took off 7 bases at V and 0 bases at J, with 13 bases between the two ends. The CDR3 sequence is 14 residues long. Germline values: CDR1 WSHSY, CDR2 SAAADI. CDR3 amino acids: CASNIGRSSYEQYF. The CDR3 nucleotides read TGCGCCAGCAATATCGGCAGGTCCTCCTACGAGCAGTACTTC.

This clonotype showed up many times. In DNA, the CDR3 is TGCAGTGCTATTGACAGATTTTATAATTCACCCCTCCACTTT. It specifies CSAIDRFYNSPLHF. V and J are TRBV20-1 and TRBJ1-6; possible D gene TRBD1, 5 bases. Germline-derived CDR1 and CDR2 are DFQATT and SNEGSKA (reference sequence). The CDR3 extends over 14 amino acids. V was clipped by 4 bases and J by 4 bases, with 11 bases between them.

This clonotype was seen many times. The rearrangement links TRBV10-3 to TRBJ2-5, with D tentatively TRBD1 or TRBD2 (6 bases each). CDR1 and CDR2 from the germline V gene are ENHRY and SYGVKD. This CDR3 region has 14 residues. With 10 bases removed from V and 4 bases from J, the gap between germline ends came to 19 bases. This CDR3 reads CATGEEGGRETQYF. For the CDR3, the DNA is TGTGCCACGGGGGAGGAGGGGGGTCGAGAGACCCAGTACTTC.

This chain links TRBV6-1 with TRBJ1-2; 9 nucleotides align to TRBD1. Germline loops: CDR1 MNHNS, CDR2 SASEGT. Trimming took 0 bases from V and 4 from J; bases not matched to a gene: 15. The CDR3 extends over 19 amino acids. CDR3 amino acids: CASSEATAGTGPNFYGYTF. The DNA for the CDR3 is TGTGCCAGCAGTGAAGCGACTGCCGGGACAGGGCCGAACTTCTATGGCTACACCTTC.

This clonotype showed up many times. CDR3 in amino acids: CASSSPGQGSNQPQHF. Here the CDR3 DNA reads TGTGCCAGCAGTTCGCCCGGACAGGGAAGCAATCAGCCCCAGCATTTT. The chain recombines TRBV12-3 or TRBV12-4 with TRBJ1-5; 8 bases match TRBD1. The CDR3 covers 16 residues. V was pared by 4 bases and J by 1 base, with 6 bases of the junction left unmatched.

V and J are TRBV20-1 and TRBJ2-3; either TRBD1 or TRBD2 may fit D (5 bases each). Trimming left V 6 bases short and J 5 bases short, with 12 bases between. Per germline, CDR1 DFQATT and CDR2 SNEGSKA (reference sequence). The length of the CDR3 is 12 residues. The DNA of the CDR3 is TGCAGTGCAAGGGACGCGATAGATACGCAGTATTTT. It specifies CSARDAIDTQYF.

This clonotype was observed a few times. The chain combines TRBV10-3 with TRBJ1-1; D not certain. V was trimmed by 4 bases and J by 4 bases, leaving 13 bases between them. The CDR3 contains 14 residues. Germline V gene sequence: CDR1 ENHRY, CDR2 SYGVKD. CDR3 coding DNA: TGTGCCATCAGTGCCAAGGCTGTTGGCACTGAAGCTTTCTTT. The encoded protein is CAISAKAVGTEAFF.

This clonotype was seen many times. The chain joins TRBV19 to TRBJ1-2; tentative D call: TRBD1 (6 bases). The CDR3 covers 13 residues. V was clipped by 5 bases and J by 2 bases, with 9 bases between them. The germline V gene encodes CDR1 LNHDA and CDR2 SQIVND (reference sequence). The CDR3 loop reads CASSVDRNYGYTF. The CDR3 nucleotides read TGTGCCAGTAGTGTCGACAGGAACTATGGCTACACCTTC. Full variable domain (missing parts from reference TRBV19 and TRBJ1-2): DGGITQSPKYLFRKEGQNVTLSCEQNLNHDAMYWYRQDPGQGLRLIYYSQIVNDFQKGDIAEGYSVSREKKESFPLTVTSAQKNPTAFYLCASSVDRNYGYTFGSGTRLTVV.

In its sample, this clonotype was seen many times. The chain carries TRBV19 and TRBJ2-2; possibly TRBD1 for D (5 bases). The CDR3 has 15 residues. V lost 1 base to trimming and J lost 6 bases, with 12 bases between them. Germline values: CDR1 LNHDA, CDR2 SQIVND (reference sequence). This CDR3 is CASSIGRVGAGELFF. DNA for the CDR3: TGTGCCAGTAGTATAGGCAGGGTAGGGGCCGGGGAGCTGTTTTTT.

The CDR3 sequence: CASSFGRGGNTEAFF. The CDR3 region has the DNA TGTGCCAGCAGCTTCGGCAGAGGGGGAAACACTGAAGCTTTCTTT. The chain links TRBV7-9 to TRBJ1-1, with D perhaps TRBD1 (6 bases). The V end lost 3 bases, the J end lost 2 bases, and 13 bases lay between the germline ends. CDR1 is SEHNR, CDR2 FQNEAQ, per germline (reference sequence). The CDR3 has 15 amino acids.

This clonotype was counted at least ten times. The rearrangement uses TRBV5-5 and TRBJ2-1; a possible D gene is TRBD1 (5 bases). Trimming pared 4 bases from V and 8 bases from J, leaving 13 bases between. Looked up from germline, CDR1 is SGHKS and CDR2 is YYEKEE (reference sequence). This CDR3 is 13 amino acids long. This chain's CDR3 is CASSVQGSHEQFF. In DNA form, the CDR3 reads TGTGCCAGCAGCGTCCAGGGTAGTCATGAGCAGTTCTTC.

The chain joins TRBV29-1 to TRBJ1-1; tentatively, D is TRBD1 (6 bases). Looked up from germline, CDR1 is SQVTM and CDR2 is ANQGSEA. Between the trimmed V and J ends, which lost 7 bases and 1 base, there was a span of 13 bases. CDR3 length: 13 residues. CDR3 nucleotides: TGCAGCGCTTTGGACAGTCCGAACACTGAAGCTTTCTTT. This encodes CSALDSPNTEAFF.

As to this clonotype: This sequence may be a read error, since a much larger clone differs from it by one base. The CDR3, as DNA: TGTGCCAGCAGCCAAGGGGGGAGTACGCAGTATTTT. It codes for CASSQGGSTQYF. The chain has TRBV7-8 and TRBJ2-3; D possibly matches TRBD1 or TRBD2 (6 bases each). Germline V CDR1 and CDR2: SGHVS, FQNEAQ. CDR3 length: 12 amino acids. Between the trimmed V and J ends, which lost 5 bases and 8 bases, there was a span of 11 bases.

The J gene is TRBJ1-2, the V gene TRBV19; tentatively, D is TRBD1 (6 bases). Between the trimmed V and J ends, which lost 0 bases and 8 bases, there was a span of 19 bases. CDR1 and CDR2 from the germline V gene are LNHDA and SQIVND (reference sequence). The CDR3 spans 16 residues. CDR3 nucleotides: TGTGCCAGTAGTATAGACAGGGGTAAAGTGGCGAGGGGCTACACCTTC. Translating gives CASSIDRGKVARGYTF.

This clonotype was counted many times. The V call is TRBV20-1, the J call TRBJ2-1; D call uncertain. V lost 7 bases and J lost 7, with 8 bases in between. The germline gives CDR1 DFQATT, CDR2 SNEGSKA (reference sequence). The CDR3 is 10 residues long. CDR3: CSVGGNEQFF. The CDR3, as DNA: TGCAGTGTAGGTGGGAATGAGCAGTTCTTC.

The chain joins TRBV20-1 to TRBJ1-1, with 10 bases identical to TRBD1. Germline V gene lookup returns CDR1 DFQATT and CDR2 SNEGSKA (reference sequence). Germline trimming cut 0 bases from V and 1 base from J; bases unmatched to any gene: 2. This CDR3 is 15 amino acids long. In DNA form, the CDR3 reads TGCAGTGCTAGAGAAGGGACAGGGGCGAACACTGAAGCTTTCTTT. Protein: CSAREGTGANTEAFF.

This clonotype has a handful of counts. The chain recombines TRBV28 with TRBJ1-3; D is undetermined. Trimming left V 1 base short and J 2 bases short, with 3 bases between. This CDR3 is built from 13 residues. In germline, CDR1 is MDHEN, CDR2 SYDVKM. The CDR3 protein is CASSLSTGNTIYF. CDR3 DNA sequence: TGTGCCAGCAGTTTATCCACTGGAAACACCATATATTTT.

The chain is built from TRBV4-1 and TRBJ1-3, with D possibly matching TRBD1 (5 bases). V was trimmed by 1 base and J by 2 bases, leaving 12 bases between them. The CDR3 runs 16 residues. Germline CDR1 and CDR2: MGHRA and YSYEKL. CDR3 nucleotide sequence: TGCGCCAGCAGCCAAGGGAGGGGTAGGACTGGAAACACCATATATTTT. It specifies CASSQGRGRTGNTIYF.

This clonotype was recorded at least ten times. The chain joins TRBV6-1 to TRBJ2-7, with D perhaps TRBD1 or TRBD2 (6 bases each). Deletions cut 7 bases from V and 1 base from J, with 14 bases between. Germline-derived CDR1 and CDR2 are MNHNS and SASEGT. The CDR3 is 14 amino acids. The CDR3, as DNA: TGTGCCAGCACCGGGGGCGCCTTTTCCTACGAGCAGTACTTC. Translating gives CASTGGAFSYEQYF.

This clonotype was seen at least ten times. The chain joins TRBV4-3 to TRBJ1-4; a possible D gene is TRBD1 (5 bases). The CDR3 extends over 13 amino acids. Germline V CDR1 and CDR2: LGHNA, YSLEER. The V gene lost 2 bases and the J gene lost 4 bases, with 5 bases spanning the gap. CDR3 loop: CASSQQGNEKLFF. The CDR3 coding sequence is TGCGCCAGCAGCCAACAGGGTAATGAAAAACTGTTTTTT.

Regarding this clonotype: One end of the junction fails to match germline, which may point to a read error. This chain joins TRBV20-1 and TRBJ1-6, with D unresolved. The CDR3 has 13 residues. Germline assignment: CDR1 DFQATT and CDR2 SNEGSKA (reference sequence). CDR3 sequence: CSARDHPGSPLRF. CDR3 bases: TGCAGTGCTAGAGATCACCCGGGCTCACCCCTCCGCTTT.

The chain has TRBV7-9 and TRBJ1-2; tentative D call: TRBD1 (5 bases). V gave up 5 bases and J gave up 4 bases, with 11 bases separating them. CDR3 size: 13 residues. Germline CDR1 and CDR2: SEHNR and FQNEAQ (reference sequence). The CDR3 sequence is CASSPRTSYGYTF. DNA of the CDR3: TGTGCCAGCAGCCCGCGGACAAGCTATGGCTACACCTTC.

The table lists this clonotype with many counts. This chain uses TRBV27 with TRBJ1-6; 9 positions agree with TRBD1. This CDR3 spans 16 amino acids. Germline V gene lookup returns CDR1 MNHEY and CDR2 SMNVEV (reference sequence). V was clipped by 2 bases and J by 7 bases; unmatched bases: 6. CDR3 loop: CASSLRAGQGNSPLHF. Here the CDR3 DNA reads TGTGCCAGCAGTTTAAGGGCGGGACAGGGAAATTCACCCCTCCACTTT.

This clonotype was counted a few times. V gene TRBV24-1 combines with J gene TRBJ2-5; D is perhaps TRBD2 (6 bases). Per the germline V gene, CDR1 is KGHDR and CDR2 is SFDVKD. The CDR3 covers 16 residues. With 2 bases removed from V and 5 bases from J, the gap between germline ends came to 17 bases. CDR3 in amino acids: CATSDSGRRVSETQYF. As DNA, the CDR3 is TGTGCCACCAGTGATTCGGGGCGGAGGGTCAGTGAGACCCAGTACTTC.

The table lists this clonotype with many counts. This sequence joins TRBV6-4 and TRBJ1-6, with no clear D. Trimming took 3 bases from V and 7 from J, leaving 10 bases between them. The CDR3 is made up of 14 amino acids. Per germline, CDR1 MRHNA and CDR2 SNTAGT. The CDR3 sequence: CASSDGNRNSPLHF. The CDR3 nucleotides are TGTGCCAGCAGTGATGGGAACAGAAATTCACCCCTCCACTTT.